These T cell receptor beta chains were read from a single sample in a study of brain T cells in children with intractable seizures. Using immunoSEQ multiplex PCR, the repertoire was profiled, and TCRdb retains in-frame clones only, with some absent. The repertoire holds about 340,000 clones, with over 90% as singletons. The source was peripheral blood, collected roughly 5 months after surgery. These receptors originate from a boy under three years old with tuberous sclerosis and intractable seizures. CDR3s include the opening cysteine and the closing phenylalanine or tryptophan. The order of the fields is clone size, D gene, V gene, J gene, CDR3 DNA, CDR3 protein. A D gene is named only where the DNA matches it firmly. Size values are once, few and many counts, or a class for expanded clones, and some rows have none.

abundance: NA
d_gene: NA
v_gene: TRBV19
j_gene: TRBJ2-5
CDR3nt: TGTGCCAGTAGTATATCGGGGCGTAAAGAGACCCAGTACTTC
CDR3aa: CASSISGRKETQYF

abundance: NA
d_gene: NA
v_gene: TRBV6-5
j_gene: TRBJ2-5
CDR3nt: TGTGCCAGCAGCGACCGATCCAAAGAGACCCAGTACTTC
CDR3aa: CASSDRSKETQYF

abundance: NA
d_gene: NA
v_gene: TRBV3-1/TRBV3-2
j_gene: TRBJ1-1
CDR3nt: TGTGCCAGCAGCCAATTATCCACCACTGAAGCTTTCTTT
CDR3aa: CASSQLSTTEAFF

abundance: NA
d_gene: TRBD1
v_gene: TRBV4-1
j_gene: TRBJ2-1
CDR3nt: TGCGCCAGCAGCCAAATCACGACAGGGGAATATGAGCAGTTCTTC
CDR3aa: CASSQITTGEYEQFF

abundance: few
d_gene: NA
v_gene: TRBV5-1
j_gene: TRBJ2-3
CDR3nt: TGCGCCAGCAGCTTCCGGGGTTCCACAGATACGCAGTATTTT
CDR3aa: CASSFRGSTDTQYF

abundance: NA
d_gene: NA
v_gene: TRBV7-2
j_gene: TRBJ2-3
CDR3nt: TGTGCCAGCAGCTTAGCGGCCTTCACAGATACGCAGTATTTT
CDR3aa: CASSLAAFTDTQYF

abundance: NA
d_gene: NA
v_gene: TRBV19
j_gene: TRBJ2-5
CDR3nt: TGTGCCAGTAGTCCGGCCCTCCAAGAGACCCAGTACTTC
CDR3aa: CASSPALQETQYF

abundance: NA
d_gene: NA
v_gene: TRBV2
j_gene: TRBJ2-6
CDR3nt: TGTGCCAGCAGTGGGCAGACCTCTGGGGCCAACGTCCTGACTTTC
CDR3aa: CASSGQTSGANVLTF

abundance: NA
d_gene: NA
v_gene: TRBV28
j_gene: TRBJ2-3
CDR3nt: TGTGCCAGCAGCTGGGAGCGAGGGATTGGGAGCACAGATACGCAGTATTTT
CDR3aa: CASSWERGIGSTDTQYF

abundance: NA
d_gene: TRBD2
v_gene: TRBV11-2
j_gene: TRBJ2-7
CDR3nt: TGTGCCAGCAGCTCCATAGCGGGAGCCGGTGAGCAGTACTTC
CDR3aa: CASSSIAGAGEQYF

abundance: NA
d_gene: NA
v_gene: TRBV5-8
j_gene: TRBJ2-5
CDR3nt: TGTGCCAGCAGCTTGTGGGACCAAGAGACCCAGTACTTC
CDR3aa: CASSLWDQETQYF

abundance: NA
d_gene: NA
v_gene: TRBV11-2
j_gene: TRBJ2-7
CDR3nt: TGTGCCAGCAGCCCCGGTCGGCTAGCGAGCCTCTACGAGCAGTACTTC
CDR3aa: CASSPGRLASLYEQYF

abundance: NA
d_gene: NA
v_gene: TRBV19
j_gene: TRBJ2-1
CDR3nt: TGTGCCAGTAGTAGTCCAGGGGAGACCAATGAGCAGTTCTTC
CDR3aa: CASSSPGETNEQFF

abundance: NA
d_gene: NA
v_gene: TRBV7-8
j_gene: TRBJ2-5
CDR3nt: TGTGCCAGCAGCTTCGGAGGGAACCAAGAGACCCAGTACTTC
CDR3aa: CASSFGGNQETQYF

abundance: NA
d_gene: NA
v_gene: TRBV5-1
j_gene: TRBJ1-2
CDR3nt: TGCGCCAGCAGCTTGGCTCCGTCAGAGGGCTACACCTTC
CDR3aa: CASSLAPSEGYTF

abundance: NA
d_gene: NA
v_gene: TRBV25-1
j_gene: TRBJ1-1
CDR3nt: TGTGCCAGCAGTGAATATGTGAACACTGAAGCTTTCTTT
CDR3aa: CASSEYVNTEAFF

abundance: NA
d_gene: NA
v_gene: TRBV7-3
j_gene: TRBJ2-1
CDR3nt: TGTGCCAGCAGTGAAGAGGGTGGACCGCGGGTAGACAATGAGCAGTTCTTC
CDR3aa: CASSEEGGPRVDNEQFF

abundance: NA
d_gene: NA
v_gene: TRBV7-9
j_gene: TRBJ2-7
CDR3nt: TGTGCCAGCAGCTTAAGTGAGCAGGCGGAGGGGCAGTACTTC
CDR3aa: CASSLSEQAEGQYF

abundance: NA
d_gene: NA
v_gene: TRBV19
j_gene: TRBJ1-5
CDR3nt: TGTGCCAGTAGTTGGAGGGGTGGTAGCAATCAGCCCCAGCATTTT
CDR3aa: CASSWRGGSNQPQHF

abundance: few
d_gene: NA
v_gene: TRBV30
j_gene: TRBJ2-5
CDR3nt: TGTGCCTGGACCAGACGGGGTAAAGAGACCCAGTACTTC
CDR3aa: CAWTRRGKETQYF

abundance: NA
d_gene: NA
v_gene: TRBV30
j_gene: TRBJ1-5
CDR3nt: TGTGCCTGGAGTGTAAGGAGCAATCAGCCCCAGCATTTT
CDR3aa: CAWSVRSNQPQHF

abundance: NA
d_gene: NA
v_gene: TRBV11-3
j_gene: TRBJ2-1
CDR3nt: TGTGCCAGCAGCCTGGGGGCGGGCAATGAGCAGTTCTTC
CDR3aa: CASSLGAGNEQFF

abundance: NA
d_gene: TRBD1
v_gene: TRBV29-1
j_gene: TRBJ2-7
CDR3nt: TGCAGCGTTGTGGGGGACAGGGGGCACGACGAGCAGTACTTC
CDR3aa: CSVVGDRGHDEQYF

abundance: NA
d_gene: TRBD1
v_gene: TRBV11-3
j_gene: TRBJ2-7
CDR3nt: TGTGCCAGCAGCCTCGACAGGGGGCCGTCAAGGGTCGAGCAGTACTTC
CDR3aa: CASSLDRGPSRVEQYF

abundance: NA
d_gene: TRBD2
v_gene: TRBV7-8
j_gene: TRBJ2-1
CDR3nt: TGTGCCAGCAGCGGGACTAGTCGCATCCCCCCCAATGAGCAGTTCTTC
CDR3aa: CASSGTSRIPPNEQFF

abundance: NA
d_gene: NA
v_gene: TRBV30
j_gene: TRBJ1-6
CDR3nt: TGTGCCTGGAGTGGGTATTATAATTCACCCCTCCACTTT
CDR3aa: CAWSGYYNSPLHF

abundance: NA
d_gene: NA
v_gene: TRBV3-1/TRBV3-2
j_gene: TRBJ1-1
CDR3nt: TGTGCCAGCAGCCAAGTACAAAGGACCGCCGATTACACTGAAGCTTTCTTT
CDR3aa: CASSQVQRTADYTEAFF

abundance: NA
d_gene: NA
v_gene: TRBV6-5
j_gene: TRBJ1-4
CDR3nt: TGTGCCAGCAGTTCTGGCAGGGCGGACGAAAAACTGTTTTTT
CDR3aa: CASSSGRADEKLFF

abundance: NA
d_gene: NA
v_gene: TRBV27
j_gene: TRBJ2-7
CDR3nt: TGTGCCAGCAGCCACGGGTTTCTCTACGAGCAGTACTTC
CDR3aa: CASSHGFLYEQYF

abundance: NA
d_gene: NA
v_gene: TRBV25-1
j_gene: TRBJ1-2
CDR3nt: TGTGCCAGCCGAGGGGGGGATCCCCCTTATGGCTACACCTTC
CDR3aa: CASRGGDPPYGYTF

abundance: NA
d_gene: TRBD1
v_gene: TRBV2
j_gene: TRBJ1-2
CDR3nt: TGTGCCAGCAGTGTAGTGGCGGCAGGGGGACTTTATGGCTACACCTTC
CDR3aa: CASSVVAAGGLYGYTF

abundance: NA
d_gene: TRBD1
v_gene: TRBV9
j_gene: TRBJ1-3
CDR3nt: TGTGCCAGCAGCGGCGGACAGGGCTTCTCTGGAAACACCATATATTTT
CDR3aa: CASSGGQGFSGNTIYF

abundance: NA
d_gene: NA
v_gene: TRBV6-5
j_gene: TRBJ2-2
CDR3nt: TGTGCCAGCATGAGGGACCAGGGGACCGGGGAGCTGTTTTTT
CDR3aa: CASMRDQGTGELFF

abundance: NA
d_gene: TRBD1
v_gene: TRBV24-1
j_gene: TRBJ1-2
CDR3nt: TGTGCCACCAGTGACGGACAGGGGATTTATGGCTACACCTTC
CDR3aa: CATSDGQGIYGYTF

abundance: NA
d_gene: NA
v_gene: TRBV2
j_gene: TRBJ2-3
CDR3nt: TGTGCCAGCAGGAGCTCCATTAGCACAGATACGCAGTATTTT
CDR3aa: CASRSSISTDTQYF

abundance: NA
d_gene: TRBD2
v_gene: TRBV7-2
j_gene: TRBJ2-4
CDR3nt: TGTGCCAGCAGCTTAGCGTGGACTAGTTCCTACTACTTC
CDR3aa: CASSLAWTSSYYF

abundance: NA
d_gene: NA
v_gene: TRBV12-3/TRBV12-4
j_gene: TRBJ1-4
CDR3nt: TGTGCCAGCAGTTACAGCAATGAAAAACTGTTTTTT
CDR3aa: CASSYSNEKLFF

abundance: NA
d_gene: NA
v_gene: TRBV9
j_gene: TRBJ2-5
CDR3nt: TGTGCCAGCAGCGCGGCCCCCGCGGCCCAGGGGGAGACCCAGTACTTC
CDR3aa: CASSAAPAAQGETQYF

abundance: NA
d_gene: NA
v_gene: TRBV19
j_gene: TRBJ1-6
CDR3nt: TGTGCCAGTAGTATCTCAGCAGGGGCCGGCGTTTCACCCCTCCACTTT
CDR3aa: CASSISAGAGVSPLHF

abundance: NA
d_gene: TRBD2
v_gene: TRBV5-1
j_gene: TRBJ2-2
CDR3nt: TGCGCCAGCTCTGGGTCGCGGGAGCAGGCCACCGGGGAGCTGTTTTTT
CDR3aa: CASSGSREQATGELFF

abundance: once
d_gene: TRBD1
v_gene: TRBV19
j_gene: TRBJ2-3
CDR3nt: TGTGCCAGTAGTAGACAGGGGACAGATACGCAGTATTTT
CDR3aa: CASSRQGTDTQYF

abundance: NA
d_gene: NA
v_gene: TRBV5-6
j_gene: TRBJ1-6
CDR3nt: TGTGCCAGCAGCTCCCGGGGTTATAATTCACCCCTCCACTTT
CDR3aa: CASSSRGYNSPLHF

abundance: NA
d_gene: NA
v_gene: TRBV2
j_gene: TRBJ2-7
CDR3nt: TGTGCCAGCAGTGAATTACCGAACGAGCAGTACTTC
CDR3aa: CASSELPNEQYF

abundance: NA
d_gene: NA
v_gene: TRBV11-2
j_gene: TRBJ1-1
CDR3nt: TGTGCCAGCAGCCTTCGGGGGGACACTGAAGCTTTCTTT
CDR3aa: CASSLRGDTEAFF

abundance: NA
d_gene: NA
v_gene: TRBV3-1/TRBV3-2
j_gene: TRBJ1-4
CDR3nt: TGTGCGACCGGGACTGGTAATGAAAAACTGTTTTTT
CDR3aa: CATGTGNEKLFF

abundance: NA
d_gene: TRBD2
v_gene: TRBV30
j_gene: TRBJ2-7
CDR3nt: TGTGCCTGGAGTTATGGGGTCGGGAGGGTGAACGAGCAGTACTTC
CDR3aa: CAWSYGVGRVNEQYF

abundance: NA
d_gene: TRBD2
v_gene: TRBV5-5
j_gene: TRBJ2-7
CDR3nt: TGTGCCAGCAGCTTGGATATTAGCGGGAGGGTCAACGAGCAGTACTTC
CDR3aa: CASSLDISGRVNEQYF

abundance: NA
d_gene: NA
v_gene: TRBV5-1
j_gene: TRBJ2-7
CDR3nt: TGCGCCAGCAGCTGGGGACGCGTCTGGTTCGGCTACGAGCAGTACTTC
CDR3aa: CASSWGRVWFGYEQYF

abundance: NA
d_gene: NA
v_gene: TRBV5-1
j_gene: TRBJ1-6
CDR3nt: TGCGCCAGCAGCTTGGGGGCGGCTAATTCACCCCTCCACTTT
CDR3aa: CASSLGAANSPLHF

abundance: NA
d_gene: NA
v_gene: TRBV6-8
j_gene: TRBJ2-3
CDR3nt: TGTGCCATCTACACCGGTAGCACAGATACGCAGTATTTT
CDR3aa: CAIYTGSTDTQYF

abundance: NA
d_gene: TRBD2
v_gene: TRBV5-1
j_gene: TRBJ2-5
CDR3nt: TGCGCCAGCAGCTTGGAACTAGCGGGAGAGACCCAGTACTTC
CDR3aa: CASSLELAGETQYF

abundance: NA
d_gene: NA
v_gene: TRBV6-5
j_gene: TRBJ1-1
CDR3nt: TGTGCCAGCAGTACGACTATGAACACTGAAGCTTTCTTT
CDR3aa: CASSTTMNTEAFF

abundance: NA
d_gene: TRBD2
v_gene: TRBV7-2
j_gene: TRBJ2-1
CDR3nt: TGTGCCAGCAGCTTAGCGCCAGTAGCGGGGTACAATGAGCAGTTCTTC
CDR3aa: CASSLAPVAGYNEQFF

abundance: NA
d_gene: NA
v_gene: TRBV21-1
j_gene: TRBJ2-4
CDR3nt: TGTGCCAGCAGCAAAGATAAGGACCTTTTCTTTGACGTCCTAGCCAAAAACATTCAGTACTTC
CDR3aa: CASSKDKDLFFDVLAKNIQYF

abundance: NA
d_gene: NA
v_gene: TRBV29-1
j_gene: TRBJ1-2
CDR3nt: TGCAGCGTTGTCGAAGGGGAGGGCTATGGCTACACCTTC
CDR3aa: CSVVEGEGYGYTF

abundance: NA
d_gene: NA
v_gene: TRBV2
j_gene: TRBJ1-6
CDR3nt: TGTGCCAGCACACAGGACCGCTCAAATTCACCCCTCCACTTT
CDR3aa: CASTQDRSNSPLHF

abundance: NA
d_gene: NA
v_gene: TRBV2
j_gene: TRBJ1-2
CDR3nt: TGTGCCAGCAGTGTAAGGGGGTCGTATAACTATGGCTACACCTTC
CDR3aa: CASSVRGSYNYGYTF

abundance: NA
d_gene: TRBD1
v_gene: TRBV7-9
j_gene: TRBJ1-1
CDR3nt: TGTGCCAGCAGCAGCGTGACAGGGTCGAACACTGAAGCTTTCTTT
CDR3aa: CASSSVTGSNTEAFF

abundance: once
d_gene: TRBD2
v_gene: TRBV5-1
j_gene: TRBJ2-1
CDR3nt: TGCGCCAGCAGCGATAGCGGGGGTTCGGGCAGTGAGCAGTTCTTC
CDR3aa: CASSDSGGSGSEQFF

abundance: NA
d_gene: NA
v_gene: TRBV18
j_gene: TRBJ1-1
CDR3nt: TGTGCCAGCTCGGACGGGACGAACACTGAAGCTTTCTTT
CDR3aa: CASSDGTNTEAFF